This record concerns one T cell receptor beta chain sequence. Its matching antigen is unknown. This CDR3 has 14 amino acids. Looked up from germline, CDR1 is MNHEY and CDR2 is SVGAGI. V dropped 5 bases and J dropped 0 bases, with 8 bases sitting between them. The record originates from a study of B cell selection in AIRE deficiency. Study-wide findings and caveats: CDR3s were shorter in shared Treg sequences, reflecting few non-templated nucleotide insertions. Of more than 3,000 shared Treg TCRbeta sequences, roughly 33% were healthy-only, around 9.3% patient-only.

Sorting defined conventional CD4 T cells as CD4+CD127+. Here immunoSEQ multiplex PCR was the method, and the copy in TCRdb shows in-frame clones only, minus some. The table lists about 20,000 clones, 95% to 98% of them singletons. The sequence came from a human donor with AIRE deficiency. Input material: conventional CD4+ T cells sorted from PBMCs. The J gene is TRBJ1-3, the V gene TRBV6-5; no clear D. Written as DNA, the CDR3 is TGTGCCAGCAGTGTAATAGACTCTGGAAACACCATATATTTT. Translated, it gives CASSVIDSGNTIYF.